This T cell receptor (beta chain) comes out of a study of cytomegalovirus exposure and HLA in healthy donors. Overall study results and limits: The study put roughly 160 TCR beta chains on its list as cytomegalovirus-associated.

Points on this clone: The antigen remains undetermined.

Trimming took 0 bases from V and 6 from J; bases not matched to a gene: 11. The CDR3 extends over 16 amino acids. The germline V gene has CDR1 KGHSH and CDR2 LQKENI. Researchers ran the PCR with 60 Vbeta and 13 Jbeta primers. Assay: immunoSEQ multiplex PCR; the TCRdb copy retains only in-frame clones and omits some. The table lists 50,000 to 75,000 clones, more than 70% of them singletons, with 6.8% in the top ten. Sequenced material: PBMCs. The chain recombines TRBV18 with TRBJ2-7; 7 positions match TRBD1. The TCR was taken from a man aged 25-45 years in good health and CMV-seropositive. This CDR3 is CASSPPAATGFCEQYF. The CDR3 coding sequence is TGTGCCAGCTCACCACCGGCAGCGACAGGGTTTTGCGAGCAGTACTTC.